Below, 18 T cell receptor beta chains from the same sample are listed, as sequenced in a study of blood T cell repertoires in COVID-19. Data came from immunoSEQ multiplex PCR; TCRdb stores just in-frame clones and leaves some out. The sample shows about 270,000 clones, under 90% of them seen only once. The sequenced sample consisted of PBMCs or T cells enriched from blood (not recorded which). The receptor source for this set is a woman in her sixties who had recovered from COVID-19.

This chain joins TRBV10-3 and TRBJ2-3; 7 bases map to TRBD1. The CDR3 loop spans 13 amino acids. Germline V gene sequence: CDR1 ENHRY, CDR2 SYGVKD. After removal of 10 bases from V and 2 bases from J, the junction contained 6 bases not matched to a gene. CDR3 sequence reads: CATLTGNTDTQYF. The CDR3 DNA sequence: TGTGCCACCTTGACAGGGAACACAGATACGCAGTATTTT.

This rearrangement joins TRBV11-2 to TRBJ2-7; possible D gene TRBD2, 5 bases. The germline V and J ends were trimmed by 4 bases and 4 bases, with 14 bases remaining between them. Per the germline V gene, CDR1 is SGHAT and CDR2 is FQNNGV. CDR3 length: 14 residues. The DNA for the CDR3 is TGTGCCAGCAGCTACCAAGTCGGGATGTACGAGCAGTACTTC. This encodes CASSYQVGMYEQYF.

This chain joins TRBV4-1 and TRBJ2-3; 10 positions agree with TRBD2. The germline V gene encodes CDR1 MGHRA and CDR2 YSYEKL. The CDR3 contains 15 residues. Trimming at V came to 4 bases and at J to 3 bases, leaving 4 bases not matched to a gene. In nucleotides, the CDR3 is TGCGCCAGCAGCCTGAGCGGGGGGGGGACAGATACGCAGTATTTT. It translates to CASSLSGGGTDTQYF.

J is TRBJ2-7 and V is TRBV6-1, with unresolved D. Trimming removed 3 bases from V and 2 bases from J, with 11 bases in between. CDR3 length: 14 amino acids. CDR1 and CDR2 (germline): MNHNS, SASEGT. The CDR3 sequence: CASSDPLLPYEQYF. The CDR3 region has the DNA TGTGCCAGCAGTGATCCCCTACTACCCTACGAGCAGTACTTC.

The CDR3 sequence is CASSLGANYGYTF. CDR3 coding DNA: TGTGCCAGCAGCTTGGGAGCTAACTATGGCTACACCTTC. V gene TRBV11-3 combines with J gene TRBJ1-2, with D hard to call. Germline values: CDR1 SGHNT, CDR2 YENEEA. CDR3 length equals 13 residues. Between the trimmed V and J ends, which lost 3 bases and 0 bases, there was a span of 5 bases.

The V gene is TRBV24-1, the J gene TRBJ1-4, with 9 bases lining up with TRBD1. The germline V gene has CDR1 KGHDR and CDR2 SFDVKD. The CDR3 consists of 14 residues. With 11 bases clipped from V and 8 bases from J, the junction kept 11 bases outside the gene matches. For the CDR3, the DNA is TGTGCCATTCCCTCACAGGGGGCGCGGGAAAAACTGTTTTTT. Translated, it gives CAIPSQGAREKLFF.

This chain links TRBV2 with TRBJ2-6, with TRBD1 identical over 7 bases. CDR1 is SNHLY and CDR2 is FYNNEI in the germline V gene. V shed 8 bases, J shed 3 bases, and the junction held 13 bases outside the gene matches. The CDR3 spans 17 residues. The CDR3 loop is CASQRGLARDGANVLTF. CDR3 bases: TGTGCCAGCCAAAGGGGGCTAGCTCGGGATGGGGCCAACGTCCTGACTTTC. The full variable domain, with the rest looked up from reference TRBV2 and TRBJ2-6, is EPEVTQTPSHQVTQMGQEVILRCVPISNHLYFYWYRQILGQKVEFLVSFYNNEISEKSEIFDDQFSVERPDGSNFTLKIRSTKLEDSAMYFCASQRGLARDGANVLTFGAGSRLTVL.

The chain recombines TRBV4-1 with TRBJ1-1, with D possibly being TRBD1 (5 bases). Trimming removed 1 base from V and 6 bases from J, with 9 bases in between. This CDR3 spans 13 amino acids. Germline lookup yields CDR1 MGHRA and CDR2 YSYEKL. CDR3 residues: CASSQVRASEAFF. The CDR3 nucleotides are TGCGCCAGCAGCCAAGTCAGGGCTTCTGAAGCTTTCTTT.

CDR3 loop: CASSLGIAATSTDTQYF. The CDR3 DNA is TGTGCCAGCAGCTTAGGCATCGCGGCGACTAGCACAGATACGCAGTATTTT. V is TRBV13 and J is TRBJ2-3; no clear D gene. The CDR3 totals 17 residues. CDR1 is PRHDT and CDR2 is FYEKMQ in the germline V gene (reference sequence). Trimming took 0 bases from V and 0 from J, leaving 13 bases between them.

The chain joins TRBV5-1 to TRBJ2-3; 8 bases are a match to TRBD2. V trimming: 0 bases; J trimming: 4 bases; junction bases outside the gene matches: 13. CDR1 is SGHRS, CDR2 YFSETQ, per germline. This CDR3 spans 18 amino acids. CDR3 protein: CASSLEGWGLVRADTQYF. The CDR3 coding sequence is TGCGCCAGCAGCTTGGAGGGTTGGGGACTAGTGAGGGCAGATACGCAGTATTTT.

With respect to this clone: The junction shows a germline mismatch at one end, possibly a read error. V is TRBV7-3 and J is TRBJ2-1; 9 positions match TRBD2. Germline values: CDR1 SGHTA, CDR2 FQGTGA. This CDR3 comprises 16 residues. Here the CDR3 DNA reads TGTGCCAGTAGCTTAGGGGCGGGAGGGCCTTTCAATGAGCAGTTCTTC. It specifies CASSLGAGGPFNEQFF.

The chain joins TRBV19 to TRBJ2-3, with TRBD2 identical over 10 bases. This CDR3 is 16 amino acids long. The germline CDR1 and CDR2 sequences are LNHDA and SQIVND (reference sequence). Losses at the gene ends were 5 bases for V and 4 bases for J; bases not matched to a gene: 9. The CDR3 nucleotides read TGTGCCAGTAGTCGTCTACTAGCGGGGTCGGCAGATACGCAGTATTTT. Its translation: CASSRLLAGSADTQYF.

The chain recombines TRBV4-1 with TRBJ1-1, with D perhaps TRBD1 (5 bases). CDR3 length: 13 residues. In germline, CDR1 is MGHRA, CDR2 YSYEKL. V was cut by 6 bases and J by 4 bases, with 12 bases left in between. The DNA of the CDR3 is TGCGCCAGCAGGCGGGGGGTGAGCACTGAAGCTTTCTTT. It translates to CASRRGVSTEAFF.

The genes are TRBV5-6 and TRBJ1-2, with TRBD1 as a possible D gene (5 bases). The CDR3 length is 16 residues. Germline V CDR1 and CDR2: SGHDT, YYEEEE. V lost 4 bases to trimming and J lost 9 bases, with 25 bases between them. The CDR3 spells CASSPHDRSKLGSYTF. CDR3 DNA sequence: TGTGCCAGCAGCCCCCACGACAGATCCAAGCTAGGGAGCTACACCTTC.

The V gene is TRBV5-4, the J gene TRBJ1-4; unclear D gene. This CDR3 is 15 amino acids long. With 2 bases removed from V and 8 bases from J, the gap between germline ends came to 16 bases. The V gene's germline CDR1 is SGHNT and CDR2 YYREEE (reference sequence). CDR3 loop: CASSLGWGGDEKLFF. DNA for the CDR3: TGTGCCAGCAGCTTAGGTTGGGGAGGAGACGAAAAACTGTTTTTT.

As to this clone: The junction differs from germline at one of its ends, possibly a read error. The V and J genes are TRBV30 and TRBJ1-4; D is perhaps TRBD1 (6 bases). The CDR3 contains 14 residues. CDR1 is GTSNPN and CDR2 is SVGIG in the germline V gene (reference sequence). The CDR3 region is CAWSILSSRTARIF. The CDR3 region has the DNA TGTGCCTGGAGTATCCTCAGTTCCCGGACAGCCAGGATTTTT. The full variable domain, with the rest looked up from reference TRBV30 and TRBJ1-4, is SQTIHQWPATLVQPVGSPLSLECTVEGTSNPNLYWYRQAAGRGLQLLFYSVGIGQISSEVPQNLSASRPQDRQFILSSKKLLLSDSGFYLCAWSILSSRTARIFGSGTQLSVL.

The chain carries TRBV30 and TRBJ2-1; 12 bases agree with TRBD2. The CDR3 is 19 amino acids. Germline-derived CDR1 and CDR2 are GTSNPN and SVGIG (reference sequence). V was pared by 3 bases and J by 7 bases, with 19 bases of the junction left unmatched. The CDR3 here is CAWRGGARLVTSGGNEQFF. The CDR3 nucleotides read TGTGCCTGGAGGGGCGGGGCCCGACTAGTGACTAGCGGGGGAAATGAGCAGTTCTTC. Together with reference TRBV30 and TRBJ2-1, the CDR3 gives the full variable domain: SQTIHQWPATLVQPVGSPLSLECTVEGTSNPNLYWYRQAAGRGLQLLFYSVGIGQISSEVPQNLSASRPQDRQFILSSKKLLLSDSGFYLCAWRGGARLVTSGGNEQFFGPGTRLTVL.

This rearrangement joins TRBV24-1 to TRBJ2-5; the D gene is possibly TRBD2 (5 bases). V lost 4 bases, J lost 3 bases, and 11 bases lay in between. CDR3 length: 14 residues. The germline V gene has CDR1 KGHDR and CDR2 SFDVKD. CDR3 in amino acids: CATSEGDDKETQYF. In nucleotides, the CDR3 is TGTGCCACCAGTGAGGGAGACGATAAAGAGACCCAGTACTTC.